This T cell receptor beta chain stems from a study of T cells in Graves' hyperthyroidism and ophthalmopathy. TCR beta CDR3 regions were amplified from RNA transcripts. The TCR CDR3 first-round RT-PCR relied on the HTBI primer set. MiXCR was run by TCRdb on the multiplex PCR reads, yielding one entry per CDR3 protein. This sample has hundreds of thousands of distinct CDR3 sequences, with about a sixth found just once. General study points: The model anticipated ophthalmopathy a median around six months pre-onset. Most clonotypes expanded in thyroid above 0.001 were likewise present in blood.

This clonotype appeared a single time. Its matching antigen is unknown. This clone may be a read error of a much larger clone one base away. This CDR3 is built from 14 residues. Trimming pared 0 bases from V and 5 bases from J, leaving 8 bases between. Germline CDR1 MNHEY, CDR2 SVGEGT. The specimen sequenced was blood. The source of this sequence is a woman aged 25 to 45 with Graves' hyperthyroidism. The V and J genes are TRBV6-2 or TRBV6-3 and TRBJ1-5; D is possibly TRBD1 (5 bases). The CDR3 DNA is TGTGCCAGCAGTTACTCGACAGAGTATCAGCCCCAGCATTTT. Its translation is CASSYSTEYQPQHF.